These 29 T cell receptor beta chains were all obtained from the same sample, sequenced in a study of shared clonotypes between healthy human individuals. The data were produced by immunoSEQ multiplex PCR, yet TCRdb's version contains in-frame clones alone and is incomplete. The table has about 470,000 clones, around 75% seen once. The sample consisted of PBMCs. Source of these receptors: a woman between 35 and 50 years old in good health. Some clones in this sample may be carry-over from other donors' samples.

J is TRBJ1-1 and V is TRBV20-1, with no clear D. With 4 bases removed from V and 8 bases from J, the gap between germline ends came to 8 bases. The length of the CDR3 is 10 residues. Germline V gene data show CDR1 as DFQATT and CDR2 as SNEGSKA (reference sequence). The CDR3 nucleotides are TGCAGTGCTATAAGGCGAGAAGCTTTCTTT. Translation gives CSAIRREAFF.

The CDR3 sequence: CASSLLRRGLDEQYF. The CDR3 DNA reads TGTGCCAGCAGCCTCTTACGCAGGGGGCTGGACGAGCAGTACTTC. This chain links TRBV7-9 with TRBJ2-7, with 8 positions matching TRBD1. Germline loops: CDR1 SEHNR, CDR2 FQNEAQ (reference sequence). This CDR3 comprises 15 residues. Unmatched junction bases numbered 11, after V lost 5 bases and J lost 5 bases.

The V call is TRBV28, the J call TRBJ2-1; TRBD1 matches at 7 bases. Germline loops: CDR1 MDHEN, CDR2 SYDVKM. V gave up 5 bases and J gave up 8 bases; unmatched junction bases: 12. CDR3 length: 15 residues. DNA for the CDR3: TGTGCCAGCAGTCCTCTAGCTGGCGACAGGGATGAGCAGTTCTTC. Translated: CASSPLAGDRDEQFF.

The count of this clone is one. The chain has TRBV2 and TRBJ1-1, with D maybe TRBD1 (5 bases). Germline CDR1 reads SNHLY; CDR2 reads FYNNEI. Trimming left V 1 base short and J 3 bases short, with 6 bases between. The CDR3 has 13 residues. Here the CDR3 reads CASSEVGDTEAFF. The DNA for the CDR3 is TGTGCCAGCAGTGAAGTAGGGGACACTGAAGCTTTCTTT. The complete variable domain, with remaining parts taken from reference TRBV2 and TRBJ1-1, reads EPEVTQTPSHQVTQMGQEVILRCVPISNHLYFYWYRQILGQKVEFLVSFYNNEISEKSEIFDDQFSVERPDGSNFTLKIRSTKLEDSAMYFCASSEVGDTEAFFGQGTRLTVV.

The genes are TRBV7-2 and TRBJ2-1; 9 nucleotides match TRBD2. J was trimmed by 4 bases and V by 5 bases; bases with no gene match: 6. The CDR3 has 15 residues. Germline V gives CDR1 SGHTA, CDR2 FQGNSA. The CDR3 spells CASSQLAGLYNEQFF. As DNA, the CDR3 is TGTGCCAGCAGCCAACTAGCGGGTCTTTACAATGAGCAGTTCTTC. Combining the CDR3 with reference TRBV7-2 and TRBJ2-1 gives the whole variable domain GAGVSQSPSNKVTEKGKDVELRCDPISGHTALYWYRQSLGQGLEFLIYFQGNSAPDKSGLPSDRFSAERTGGSVSTLTIQRTQQEDSAVYLCASSQLAGLYNEQFFGPGTRLTVL.

This clone was counted a few times. The chain joins TRBV25-1 to TRBJ2-7; 8 bases are shared with TRBD1. This CDR3 contains 15 residues. Germline V lookup: CDR1 MGHDK, CDR2 SYGVNS. V shed 0 bases and J 7 bases; nucleotides not matched to a gene: 8. CDR3 sequence reads: CASSEYPQGADEQYF. The CDR3 region has the DNA TGTGCCAGCAGTGAATATCCCCAGGGGGCGGATGAGCAGTACTTC.

Of note for this clone: Distinct nucleotide sequences in the sample also encode this CDR3. The J gene is TRBJ1-2, the V gene TRBV9, with 9 bases fitting TRBD1. The CDR3 covers 14 residues. Trimming cost V 3 bases and J 2 bases; bases outside gene matches: 2. CDR1 SGDLS and CDR2 YYNGEE come from the germline V gene. The CDR3 region has the DNA TGTGCCAGCAGCGCGGGACAGGGAAACTATGGCTACACCTTC. It is translated as CASSAGQGNYGYTF. Full variable domain (outside the CDR3, taken from reference TRBV9 and TRBJ1-2): DSGVTQTPKHLITATGQRVTLRCSPRSGDLSVYWYQQSLDQGLQFLIQYYNGEERAKGNILERFSAQQFPDLHSELNLSSLELGDSALYFCASSAGQGNYGYTFGSGTRLTVV.

This clone was seen a handful of times. The chain is built from TRBV6-5 and TRBJ2-1; D is unclear. The CDR3 extends over 16 amino acids. Trimming took off 1 base at V and 3 bases at J, with 13 bases between the two ends. Germline-derived CDR1 and CDR2 are MNHEY and SVGAGI. In nucleotides, the CDR3 is TGTGCCAGCAGTTACTACCGGACGAGAGTCTACAATGAGCAGTTCTTC. Translating gives CASSYYRTRVYNEQFF.

J is TRBJ2-3 and V is TRBV5-4, with D tentatively TRBD2 (5 bases). The CDR3 consists of 16 residues. Germline V CDR1 and CDR2: SGHNT, YYREEE (reference sequence). Trimming took 0 bases from V and 5 from J, leaving 16 bases between them. The CDR3 region is CASSLEGRGSVDTQYF. The CDR3 nucleotides read TGTGCCAGCAGCTTGGAAGGACGGGGTTCGGTAGATACGCAGTATTTT.

The chain recombines TRBV4-2 with TRBJ2-2; 10 nucleotides match TRBD2. CDR3 size: 18 residues. Germline V gives CDR1 LGHNA, CDR2 YNFKEQ. Losses at the gene ends were 1 base for V and 5 bases for J; bases not matched to a gene: 10. CDR3 protein: CASSQVASGSLGTGELFF. The CDR3 coding sequence is TGTGCCAGCAGCCAAGTGGCTAGCGGGAGTCTCGGGACCGGGGAGCTGTTTTTT.

This clone came up once. The rearrangement joins TRBV11-3 to TRBJ2-7; TRBD1 is a possible D gene (6 bases). Trimming removed 0 bases at V and 4 bases at J, with 13 bases between. CDR3 length: 15 amino acids. The germline V gene encodes CDR1 SGHNT and CDR2 YENEEA. CDR3 amino acids: CASSLDHTGRYEQYF. CDR3 nucleotides: TGTGCCAGCAGCTTAGATCACACAGGGAGATACGAGCAGTACTTC.

The chain recombines TRBV5-6 with TRBJ2-7; D is possibly TRBD1 (6 bases). The CDR3 totals 14 residues. The V gene lost 3 bases and the J gene lost 3 bases, with 13 bases spanning the gap. From germline, CDR1 is SGHDT and CDR2 YYEEEE. The DNA for the CDR3 is TGTGCCAGCAGCTCGTACCGGGACAACTACGAGCAGTACTTC. It codes for CASSSYRDNYEQYF.

This sequence joins TRBV15 and TRBJ1-1; no firm D call. V dropped 1 base and J dropped 3 bases, with 6 bases sitting between them. The CDR3 loop spans 13 amino acids. Per the germline V gene, CDR1 is LNHNV and CDR2 is YYDKDF (reference sequence). DNA for the CDR3: TGTGCCACCAGCAGAGTCCCGGACACTGAAGCTTTCTTT. This encodes CATSRVPDTEAFF. Complete variable domain (other parts from reference TRBV15 and TRBJ1-1): DAMVIQNPRYQVTQFGKPVTLSCSQTLNHNVMYWYQQKSSQAPKLLFHYYDKDFNNEADTPDNFQSRRPNTSFCFLDIRSPGLGDTAMYLCATSRVPDTEAFFGQGTRLTVV.

This chain uses TRBV28 with TRBJ1-1; D is possibly TRBD1 (5 bases). The CDR3 sequence is 15 residues long. The ends were cut back, 5 bases at V and 6 bases at J, with 19 bases in the middle. Looked up from germline, CDR1 is MDHEN and CDR2 is SYDVKM. The CDR3 coding sequence is TGTGCCAGCAGTGGGGGTGGAAGGGTAGCCGCTGAAGCTTTCTTT. It encodes CASSGGGRVAAEAFF.

This chain connects TRBV5-5 to TRBJ2-5; 9 nucleotides align to TRBD1. The germline gives CDR1 SGHKS, CDR2 YYEKEE (reference sequence). The CDR3 sequence is 15 residues long. Germline trimming cut 0 bases from V and 5 bases from J; bases unmatched to any gene: 5. This chain's CDR3 is CASSLEDRGWETQYF. Written as DNA, the CDR3 is TGTGCCAGCAGCTTGGAGGACAGGGGATGGGAGACCCAGTACTTC.

This chain connects TRBV7-3 to TRBJ1-5, with TRBD1 identical over 8 bases. This CDR3 has 17 amino acids. Germline assignment: CDR1 SGHTA and CDR2 FQGTGA. V lost 5 bases to trimming and J lost 6 bases; unmatched junction nucleotides: 15. The CDR3 spells CASSPDRGLSPGQPQHF. The CDR3 coding sequence is TGTGCCAGCAGCCCAGACAGGGGTCTTAGTCCGGGTCAGCCCCAGCATTTT.

This chain joins TRBV28 and TRBJ2-1; D is uncertain. The CDR3 covers 14 residues. The ends were cut back, 8 bases at V and 0 bases at J, with 11 bases in the middle. Per the germline V gene, CDR1 is MDHEN and CDR2 is SYDVKM. In DNA, the CDR3 is TGTGCCAGCGGTAGGGTCAGCTCCTACAATGAGCAGTTCTTC. Its translation is CASGRVSSYNEQFF. Supplemented by reference TRBV28 and TRBJ2-1, the full variable domain reads DVKVTQSSRYLVKRTGEKVFLECVQDMDHENMFWYRQDPGLGLRLIYFSYDVKMKEKGDIPEGYSVSREKKERFSLILESASTNQTSMYLCASGRVSSYNEQFFGPGTRLTVL.

This clone has a single count. This rearrangement joins TRBV18 to TRBJ2-7; 8 bases map to TRBD2. The CDR3 is 16 residues long. Germline V gives CDR1 KGHSH, CDR2 LQKENI. V was pared by 3 bases and J by 6 bases, with 13 bases of the junction left unmatched. The CDR3 region is CASSPSGSGRVSEQYF. The DNA for the CDR3 is TGTGCCAGCTCACCTTCTGGGAGCGGGAGAGTGAGCGAGCAGTACTTC.

V gene TRBV2 combines with J gene TRBJ2-4; D may be TRBD2 (6 bases). Germline V gene data show CDR1 as SNHLY and CDR2 as FYNNEI. V lost 7 bases to trimming and J lost 0 bases, with 13 bases between them. This CDR3 has 15 residues. CDR3 DNA sequence: TGTGCCAGCACCGACCCCGGGGGAGCCAAAAACATTCAGTACTTC. Protein: CASTDPGGAKNIQYF.

The genes are TRBV28 and TRBJ2-2; D is perhaps TRBD2 (5 bases). The CDR3 sequence is 16 residues long. Germline V gene sequence: CDR1 MDHEN, CDR2 SYDVKM. V was cut by 4 bases and J by 12 bases, with 24 bases left in between. CDR3 DNA sequence: TGTGCCAGCAGTTCCGGACTCAACTTTACACCGGGGAAGCTGTTTTTT. Its protein is CASSSGLNFTPGKLFF.

This clone was seen only once. The J gene is TRBJ2-5, the V gene TRBV5-1; a possible D gene is TRBD1 (6 bases). Germline V lookup: CDR1 SGHRS, CDR2 YFSETQ. The CDR3 has 14 residues. Between the trimmed V and J ends, which lost 2 bases and 0 bases, there was a span of 8 bases. The CDR3 region is CASSFGQYQETQYF. The CDR3 DNA sequence: TGCGCCAGCAGCTTCGGACAGTACCAAGAGACCCAGTACTTC.

V is TRBV5-1 and J is TRBJ1-5; 7 bases are shared with TRBD1. The CDR3 spans 14 residues. Unmatched junction bases numbered 8, after V lost 4 bases and J lost 7 bases. Germline assignment: CDR1 SGHRS and CDR2 YFSETQ. This CDR3 is CASSLNGGGQPQHF. Written as DNA, the CDR3 is TGCGCCAGCAGCCTCAATGGAGGGGGCCAGCCCCAGCATTTT.

The rearrangement uses TRBV7-9 and TRBJ2-5; 9 bases match TRBD2. Germline assignment: CDR1 SEHNR and CDR2 FQNEAQ (reference sequence). CDR3 length: 14 residues. Germline trimming cut 4 bases from V and 5 bases from J; bases unmatched to any gene: 5. The CDR3 nucleotides are TGTGCCAGCAGCTGGGCGGGAGGGGGCGAGACCCAGTACTTC. Translation: CASSWAGGGETQYF. The full variable domain, with the rest looked up from reference TRBV7-9 and TRBJ2-5, is DTGVSQNPRHKITKRGQNVTFRCDPISEHNRLYWYRQTLGQGPEFLTYFQNEAQLEKSRLLSDRFSAERPKGSFSTLEIQRTEQGDSAMYLCASSWAGGGETQYFGPGTRLLVL.

This chain connects TRBV18 to TRBJ1-1; D is possibly TRBD1 (6 bases). Germline V gene data show CDR1 as KGHSH and CDR2 as LQKENI. This CDR3 is built from 13 residues. Deletions cut 6 bases from V and 2 bases from J, with 10 bases between. The CDR3 nucleotides read TGTGCCAGCTCGTCACAGGGAAACACTGAAGCTTTCTTT. Its translation: CASSSQGNTEAFF.

The gene calls are TRBV7-6 and TRBJ2-6; D ambiguous. Looked up from germline, CDR1 is SGHVS and CDR2 is FNYEAQ. V shed 3 bases and J shed 1 base, with 7 bases lying between them. The CDR3 runs 15 residues. This CDR3 is CASSLGGSGANVLTF. In nucleotides, the CDR3 is TGTGCCAGCAGCTTGGGTGGGTCTGGGGCCAACGTCCTGACTTTC.

The CDR3 reads CASSLQGADLPEQYF. The CDR3 bases are TGTGCCAGCAGCTTACAGGGGGCAGACCTGCCCGAGCAGTACTTC. This chain connects TRBV11-2 to TRBJ2-7; 8 bases are shared with TRBD1. Germline trimming cut 2 bases from V and 6 bases from J; bases unmatched to any gene: 9. The germline V gene has CDR1 SGHAT and CDR2 FQNNGV. The CDR3 is made up of 15 amino acids.

The rearrangement links TRBV7-2 to TRBJ2-5, with no clear D. V was clipped by 4 bases and J by 1 base, with 7 bases between them. CDR1 SGHTA and CDR2 FQGNSA come from the germline V gene. The CDR3 spans 13 residues. CDR3 sequence reads: CASSYGVQETQYF. In DNA, the CDR3 is TGTGCCAGCAGCTATGGGGTCCAAGAGACCCAGTACTTC.

With respect to this clone: Other DNA sequences from this sample encode an identical CDR3 as well. This chain joins TRBV9 and TRBJ2-3, with D unclear. This CDR3 has 14 residues. The germline CDR1 and CDR2 sequences are SGDLS and YYNGEE. V gave up 0 bases and J gave up 6 bases, with 11 bases separating them. DNA for the CDR3: TGTGCCAGCAGCGTAGCCTCCTCCGGGGATACGCAGTATTTT. Protein sequence: CASSVASSGDTQYF.

The chain links TRBV10-2 to TRBJ2-7; perhaps TRBD2 as D (5 bases). The CDR3 contains 14 residues. With 3 bases removed from V and 2 bases from J, the gap between germline ends came to 11 bases. Germline V gene data show CDR1 as WSHSY and CDR2 as SAAADI. CDR3 nucleotides: TGCGCCAGCAGTGACCAGCGGAGAACCTACGAGCAGTACTTC. Encoded protein: CASSDQRRTYEQYF.